The rows below give T cell receptor beta chains drawn from one sample of a study of regulatory T cells in long-lasting Graves disease. MiXCR, run by TCRdb on the multiplex PCR reads, gives a single entry per CDR3 protein. The sample comprises about 440,000 distinct CDR3 sequences, about 15% of which are singletons, and roughly 17% rests with the top ten. In addition, the sample was reused for a study of T cells in Graves' hyperthyroidism and ophthalmopathy.

The input for sequencing was peripheral blood mononuclear cells (PBMCs), taken at new diagnosis, from a patient treated with antithyroid drugs. All receptors come from a woman aged 25 to 45 with Graves disease. Each CDR3 is given with its conserved first and last residue. D genes are given only for firm matches. Size is stated for part of the rows, as once, few or many counts, or as a class when the clone is expanded.

TRBJ2-1 TRBV6-1 . many TGTGCCAGCAGTCCCGGGGGGCTAGCGGAATACAATGAGCAGTTCTTC CASSPGGLAEYNEQFF
TRBJ2-2 TRBV20-1 TRBD2 few TGCAGTGCAAAACTAGCGGGAGCGTACACCGGGGAGCTGTTTTTT CSAKLAGAYTGELFF
TRBJ2-1 TRBV19 TRBD2 . TGTGCCAGTAGTATAGATCTTCGGCGGGAGGGTCCCAATGAGCAGTTCTTC CASSIDLRREGPNEQFF
TRBJ1-5 TRBV28 . . TGTGCCAGCGCAGTAAGGCCCCAGCATTTT CASAVRPQHF
TRBJ2-1 TRBV19 . few TGTGCCAGTAGTATACTAGTCGGTCACAATGAGCAGTTCTTC CASSILVGHNEQFF
TRBJ2-1 TRBV3-1 . many TGTGCCAGCAGCCAAGAACGTACCTCCTACAATGAGCAGTTCTTC CASSQERTSYNEQFF
TRBJ1-1 TRBV28 . many TGTGCCAGTATACCAGGTGGGCCGGGGGCTGAAGCTTTCTTT CASIPGGPGAEAFF
TRBJ2-3 TRBV29-1 TRBD1 few TGCAGCGTTCGGGGGTTTCGAGGGACAGGGTCTATAGATACGCAGTATTTT CSVRGFRGTGSIDTQYF
TRBJ2-1 TRBV14 . . TGTGCCAGCAGCCAGGCTCCGGGACGGTCTAAGTTCTTC CASSQAPGRSKFF
TRBJ1-4 TRBV5-6 TRBD1 . TGTGCCAGCAGCAGGACAGGGACAAATGAAAAACTGTTTTTT CASSRTGTNEKLFF
TRBJ2-1 TRBV5-1 TRBD1 many TGTGCCAGCAGTTTAGGGGACAGGGGCCCGTACAATGAGCAGTTCTTC CASSLGDRGPYNEQFF
TRBJ1-2 TRBV2 . many TGTGCCAGCAGCGAACCCTATTCCGGCTACACCTTC CASSEPYSGYTF
TRBJ1-1 TRBV20-1 . . TGCAGTGCTAGAAACCAGGGGATCCGAAACACTGAAGCTTTCTTT CSARNQGIRNTEAFF
TRBJ1-5 TRBV30 . many TGTGCCTGGAGGGACAGTAGCAATCAGCCCCAGCATTTT CAWRDSSNQPQHF
TRBJ2-1 TRBV3-1 . many TGTGCCAGCAGCCTATTACCAACTAGGGGGGCTTACAATGAGCAGTTCTTC CASSLLPTRGAYNEQFF
TRBJ2-3 TRBV13 . many TGTGCCAGCAGCTCGAGCACTGCGGGAGATACGCAGTATTTT CASSSSTAGDTQYF
TRBJ2-3 TRBV27 TRBD2 few TGTGCCAGCAGTTTATCTCCTTTCCAGCGGGAGGGGGATACGCAGTATTTT CASSLSPFQREGDTQYF
TRBJ2-5 TRBV27 . many TGTGCCAGCAGTTTAAGGGCCGTGCCGCACGGCGTGGGTTCACAAGAGACCCAGTACTTC CASSLRAVPHGVGSQETQYF
TRBJ1-5 TRBV6-2/TRBV6-3 . . TGTGCCGGCAGCTCCCTAAGCAATCAGCCCCAGCATTTT CAGSSLSNQPQHF
TRBJ2-7 TRBV7-9 . many TGTGCCAGCACAATTCCGGGACGTTCGGGTAACGAGCAGTACTTC CASTIPGRSGNEQYF
TRBJ2-1 TRBV7-2 . . TGTGCCAGCAGCCTTCCGGGACGCCGGGCCGACAATGAGCAGTTCTTC CASSLPGRRADNEQFF
TRBJ1-2 TRBV29-1 . . TGCAGCGGCAGGGTTGCCTATGGCTACACCTTC CSGRVAYGYTF
TRBJ1-3 TRBV29-1 . . TGCAGCGTTGAAGAGAGGGGAAACACCATATATTTT CSVEERGNTIYF
TRBJ1-1 TRBV28 . many TGTGCCAGCAGTTTAAGGGACATTGTGGCCACTGAAGCTTTCTTT CASSLRDIVATEAFF
TRBJ2-2 TRBV20-1 TRBD2 many TGCAGTGCTAGAGTTAGCGGGAGGAACACCGGGGAGCTGTTTTTT CSARVSGRNTGELFF
TRBJ2-3 TRBV11-2 TRBD1 many TGTGCCAGCAGCTCCAACCGGGACAGGGGGCGATTGCAGTATTTT CASSSNRDRGRLQYF
TRBJ2-7 TRBV6-2/TRBV6-3 TRBD2 few TGTGCCAGCAGTTACGGGCTAGCGGCTACCTACGAGCAGTACTTC CASSYGLAATYEQYF
TRBJ2-3 TRBV30 . many TGTGCCTGGAGCAGCACAGATACGCAGTATTTT CAWSSTDTQYF
TRBJ2-5 TRBV7-2 TRBD2 many TGTGCCAGCAGCTATTGGCGGGAGGTGGAGACCCAGTACTTC CASSYWREVETQYF
TRBJ2-1 TRBV12-3/TRBV12-4 . many TGTGCCAGCAGCCCTCTGGTCGTAATGGTTTTCCTGACCTACAATGAGCAGTTCTTC CASSPLVVMVFLTYNEQFF
TRBJ2-7 TRBV2 . many TGTGCCAGCAGTGAGCAGGGAACCGAGCAGTACTTC CASSEQGTEQYF
TRBJ2-4 TRBV4-1 TRBD1 . TGCGCCAGCAGCCAACCCTGGACAGGGGCGGCCAAAAACATTCAGTACTTC CASSQPWTGAAKNIQYF
TRBJ2-2 TRBV28 . . TGTGCCAGCAGTTTTCACCCCTTTCCAGTAAACACCGGGGAGCTGTTTTTT CASSFHPFPVNTGELFF
TRBJ1-1 TRBV30 . . TGTGCCTGGAGTGTTCATCAACCTGCCTTCAGGGATGAGGACACTGAAGCTTTCTTT CAWSVHQPAFRDEDTEAFF
TRBJ2-1 TRBV5-6 . . TGTGCCAGCAGCAACGTGGGGGGCTACAACAATGAGCAGTTCTTC CASSNVGGYNNEQFF